Sequencing of this T cell receptor beta chain was carried out in a study of T cell repertoires in cytomegalovirus infection. Findings and limits, study-wide: Dominating the ex vivo response were TCR beta clonotypes that were CMV-specific and HLA-C-restricted. People with CMV and the relevant HLA were identified by cumulative public TCR beta family frequency.

TCRdb re-called the reads with MiXCR, one entry per CDR3 protein. The sample includes around 300,000 distinct CDR3 sequences, approximately 25% of them seen just once. A word on this clonotype: Its target is not known.

V shed 7 bases and J shed 2 bases, with 19 bases lying between them. The CDR3 runs to 16 residues. Germline CDR1 and CDR2: MNHEY and SVGEGT. The TCR comes from a human donor in good health (CMV status not recorded). Some clones in this sample may be carry-over from other donors' samples. Sample: cultured PBMCs, taken from culture after CMV antigen stimulation. V and J are TRBV6-2 or TRBV6-3 and TRBJ2-3; D not resolved. CDR3 in amino acids: CASNHGQARITDTQYF. The CDR3 DNA is TGTGCCAGCAACCACGGGCAGGCGAGGATCACAGATACGCAGTATTTT.